The T cell receptor (beta chain) under discussion was sequenced for a study of cytomegalovirus exposure and HLA in healthy donors. Study-level results: What was likely a sequencing artifact was a cluster of highly shared sequence variants. In a later analysis, more than 15,000 TCR beta sequences were associated with HLA alleles at 0.05 false discovery rate. It was reported in a later analysis that an Asian-associated ancestry cluster showed fewer N-insertions than the roughly 670-donor mean.

About this clone: What it binds is not known.

Germline CDR1 and CDR2: KGHSH and LQKENI. The ends lost 0 bases at V and 4 bases at J; junction bases unmatched: 5. The CDR3 has 16 residues. The PCR used 60 Vbeta and 13 Jbeta primers. Measured with immunoSEQ multiplex PCR; TCRdb has only the in-frame clones, and not every one. Here the sample spans some 170,000 clones, 60% to 80% being singletons. These donors, healthy bone marrow donors, were studied. The chain carries TRBV18 and TRBJ1-1, with 10 bases matching TRBD1. Sequencing was carried out using PBMCs. This receptor was taken from a man aged 35 to 55 in good health and CMV-seropositive. The CDR3 nucleotides read TGTGCCAGCTCACCACCTCGGGGACAGGGGCCCACTGAAGCTTTCTTT. Protein product: CASSPPRGQGPTEAFF.